The rows below give T cell receptor beta chains drawn from one sample of a study of neoadjuvant anti-PD-1 for oral cavity cancer. This table comes from immunoSEQ multiplex PCR, and its TCRdb copy is limited to in-frame clones, with some not included. This sample has over 10,000 clones, with less than 70% found just once. Material: PBMCs, obtained before nivolumab (anti-PD-1) treatment. Receptors were obtained from a person aged 40 to 85 with oral cavity squamous cell carcinoma. The CDR3 runs from the conserved cysteine through the conserved F or W. The D gene is left open where the match is weak. The size entry is marked missing in some rows and otherwise reads once, few, many or a size class.

>NA|NA|TRBV7-9|TRBJ2-3
TGTGCCAGCAGCCTGCTAGCAGGGAGCACAGATACGCAGTATTTT
CASSLLAGSTDTQYF
>NA|NA|TRBV6-5|TRBJ1-1
TGTGCCAGCAGTTTAATGGGAGGTGGGAACACTGAAGCTTTCTTT
CASSLMGGGNTEAFF
>TRBD1|NA|TRBV2|TRBJ1-1
TGTGCCAGCAGTGGACAGGGAAGTGGCACTGAAGCTTTCTTT
CASSGQGSGTEAFF
>TRBD1|NA|TRBV11-2|TRBJ2-7
TGTGCCAGCAGCTTAGATCTCTGGGACAGGGCCTACGAGCAGTACTTC
CASSLDLWDRAYEQYF
>TRBD1|NA|TRBV5-1|TRBJ1-1
TGCGCCAGCAGCACCTGGACAGGCGGGGAAGGTGAAGCTTTCTTT
CASSTWTGGEGEAFF
>TRBD2|NA|TRBV19|TRBJ2-2
TGTGCCAGCCACCTGACTAGCGGGAGACCCGGGGAGCTGTTTTTT
CASHLTSGRPGELFF
>NA|few|TRBV5-8|TRBJ2-7
TGTGCCAGCAGCTTGGTGTCAGGGCTCAACGAGCAGTACTTC
CASSLVSGLNEQYF
>TRBD1|NA|TRBV28|TRBJ2-5
TGTGCCAGCAGTTTACTTAGGGGACAGTCTCAAGAGACCCAGTACTTC
CASSLLRGQSQETQYF
>TRBD1|NA|TRBV11-2|TRBJ1-2
TGTGCCAGCAGCTTAGAGGACCGGAGGGGGCGAAAAAACTATGGCTACACCTTC
CASSLEDRRGRKNYGYTF
>NA|NA|TRBV6-6|TRBJ1-4
TGTGCCAGCAGCCCAGGGATCACGGGAGAAAAACTGTTTTTT
CASSPGITGEKLFF